Here is one TCR beta chain with its context. This record belongs to a study of T cells in narcolepsy. Trimming removed 11 bases at V and 8 bases at J, with 15 bases between. Germline CDR1 reads MNHEY; CDR2 reads SVGAGI. The CDR3 contains 12 residues. Here immunoSEQ multiplex PCR was the method, and the copy in TCRdb shows in-frame clones only, minus some. Found here are around 35,000 clones, approximately 87% of them singletons; the top ten hold under 1.5%. This TCR derives from a human donor with narcolepsy. V usage is TRBV6-5 and J usage is TRBJ1-4; TRBD1 is a possible D gene (5 bases). Source material: CD45RA- memory CD4+ T cells from PBMCs. The CDR3 DNA follows: TGTGCCTCGGGGCAGCCGGGGGAAAAACTGTTTTTT. It translates to CASGQPGEKLFF.